This passage covers 29 T cell receptor beta chains from one sample sequenced in a study of cytomegalovirus exposure and HLA in healthy donors. A multiplex PCR was run with 60 Vbeta primers and 13 Jbeta primers. Using immunoSEQ multiplex PCR, the repertoire was profiled, and TCRdb retains in-frame clones only, with some absent. The sample has about 140,000 clones, more than 75% seen once. Sequencing was performed on PBMCs. The receptors were sampled from a man in his forties in good health and CMV-seronegative.

This clone has just a few counts. The CDR3 here is CASSLRTGVVTGELFF. CDR3 nucleotides: TGCGCCAGCAGCTTACGGACGGGAGTAGTTACCGGGGAGCTGTTTTTT. The rearrangement joins TRBV5-1 to TRBJ2-2, with a possible D match to TRBD2 (6 bases). The CDR3 totals 16 residues. Trimming took off 2 bases at V and 5 bases at J, with 16 bases between the two ends. Germline lookup yields CDR1 SGHRS and CDR2 YFSETQ.

The CDR3: CASSIDLGGSTTYEQYF. For the CDR3, the DNA is TGTGCCAGTAGTATAGATCTTGGAGGGTCCACTACCTACGAGCAGTACTTC. The J gene is TRBJ2-7, the V gene TRBV19; D is possibly TRBD2 (6 bases). CDR3 length: 17 amino acids. Germline V gene data show CDR1 as LNHDA and CDR2 as SQIVND (reference sequence). V was shortened by 0 bases and J by 2 bases, with 17 bases between the two germline ends. The whole variable domain, filled in from reference TRBV19 and TRBJ2-7, reads DGGITQSPKYLFRKEGQNVTLSCEQNLNHDAMYWYRQDPGQGLRLIYYSQIVNDFQKGDIAEGYSVSREKKESFPLTVTSAQKNPTAFYLCASSIDLGGSTTYEQYFGPGTRLTVT.

V and J are TRBV9 and TRBJ1-4; D call uncertain. Germline V gives CDR1 SGDLS, CDR2 YYNGEE. This CDR3 comprises 15 residues. V was pared by 0 bases and J by 4 bases, with 10 bases between. The CDR3 region has the DNA TGTGCCAGCAGCGTAGGAGGGAACCTTAATGAAAAACTGTTTTTT. It is translated as CASSVGGNLNEKLFF.

This chain's CDR3 is CASSSGQGFANYGYTF. The CDR3 DNA reads TGTGCCAGCAGCTCCGGACAGGGCTTCGCTAACTATGGCTACACCTTC. The chain is built from TRBV7-6 and TRBJ1-2; the match to TRBD1 covers 8 bases. The junction had 7 bases not matched to a gene; V was cut back by 4 bases and J by 0 bases. CDR1 and CDR2 (germline): SGHVS, FNYEAQ. The CDR3 runs to 16 residues. The full variable domain, its missing parts supplied by reference TRBV7-6 and TRBJ1-2, is GAGVSQSPRYKVTKRGQDVALRCDPISGHVSLYWYRQALGQGPEFLTYFNYEAQQDKSGLPNDRFSAERPEGSISTLTIQRTEQRDSAMYRCASSSGQGFANYGYTFGSGTRLTVV.

This clone appeared a few times. The chain uses TRBV30 and TRBJ2-7; 7 bases line up with TRBD2. Germline V CDR1 and CDR2: GTSNPN, SVGIG (reference sequence). This CDR3 has 13 amino acids. Trimming at V came to 2 bases and at J to 4 bases, leaving 5 bases not matched to a gene. DNA of the CDR3: TGTGCCTGGAGTCACGGACTAGGGTACGAGCAGTACTTC. Protein sequence: CAWSHGLGYEQYF.

V and J are TRBV6-5 and TRBJ2-7; D may be TRBD1 (5 bases). Germline V CDR1 and CDR2: MNHEY, SVGAGI. The CDR3 sequence is 15 residues long. Trimming removed 0 bases at V and 4 bases at J, with 13 bases between. CDR3 loop: CASSYSIQVGYEQYF. The CDR3 bases are TGTGCCAGCAGTTACTCGATACAGGTGGGGTACGAGCAGTACTTC.

The chain combines TRBV28 with TRBJ2-1; TRBD1 is a possible D gene (6 bases). The length of the CDR3 is 15 residues. Germline V gene lookup returns CDR1 MDHEN and CDR2 SYDVKM. V lost 4 bases, J lost 3 bases, and 13 bases lay in between. CDR3 sequence: CASSSTGRVYNEQFF. The CDR3 nucleotides are TGTGCCAGCAGTTCAACAGGGCGGGTCTACAATGAGCAGTTCTTC. Filled out from reference TRBV28 and TRBJ2-1, the complete variable domain reads DVKVTQSSRYLVKRTGEKVFLECVQDMDHENMFWYRQDPGLGLRLIYFSYDVKMKEKGDIPEGYSVSREKKERFSLILESASTNQTSMYLCASSSTGRVYNEQFFGPGTRLTVL.

In its sample, this clone was seen once. The chain has TRBV6-1 and TRBJ2-7, with 8 positions matching TRBD2. Germline assignment: CDR1 MNHNS and CDR2 SASEGT. Trimming at V came to 5 bases and at J to 5 bases, leaving 5 bases not matched to a gene. The CDR3 extends over 13 amino acids. This CDR3 reads CASSQRGPHEQYF. The CDR3 coding sequence is TGTGCCAGCAGTCAGCGGGGGCCCCACGAGCAGTACTTC.

The rearrangement links TRBV5-6 to TRBJ2-7; D ambiguous. The germline V and J ends were trimmed by 6 bases and 3 bases, with 22 bases remaining between them. The CDR3 is 16 residues long. Germline assignment: CDR1 SGHDT and CDR2 YYEEEE. CDR3 protein: CASKVSRGPNHYEQYF. The CDR3 nucleotides read TGTGCCAGCAAGGTGAGTCGTGGGCCAAACCACTACGAGCAGTACTTC.

The gene calls are TRBV6-5 and TRBJ2-7; a weak D match, TRBD2 (5 bases). The length of the CDR3 is 14 residues. V was clipped by 5 bases and J by 7 bases, with 18 bases between them. CDR1 is MNHEY, CDR2 SVGAGI, per germline. The DNA of the CDR3 is TGTGCCAGCAGTGAATCGGCGGCCTGGAGGGAGCAGTACTTC. Translation gives CASSESAAWREQYF.

V is TRBV7-3 and J is TRBJ2-7, with 9 bases matching TRBD1. Looked up from germline, CDR1 is SGHTA and CDR2 is FQGTGA. The CDR3 runs to 14 residues. The trim removed 5 bases at V and 2 bases at J, leaving 4 bases unmatched. CDR3 protein: CASSPRQGAYEQYF. The DNA of the CDR3 is TGTGCCAGCAGCCCTAGACAGGGGGCCTACGAGCAGTACTTC. Based on the CDR3 plus reference TRBV7-3 and TRBJ2-7, the full variable domain is GAGVSQTPSNKVTEKGKYVELRCDPISGHTALYWYRQSLGQGPEFLIYFQGTGAADDSGLPNDRFFAVRPEGSVSTLKIQRTERGDSAVYLCASSPRQGAYEQYFGPGTRLTVT.

The gene calls are TRBV10-3 and TRBJ1-5; 9 nucleotides match TRBD1. This CDR3 is built from 15 residues. Trimming cost V 5 bases and J 7 bases; bases outside gene matches: 9. The germline CDR1 and CDR2 sequences are ENHRY and SYGVKD. The DNA for the CDR3 is TGTGCCATCAGTACGCTTTGGGGACAGGGCCAGCCCCAGCATTTT. Amino acids: CAISTLWGQGQPQHF.

This chain uses TRBV11-2 with TRBJ2-2; 8 bases are shared with TRBD1. V dropped 5 bases and J dropped 7; count of bases not matched to a gene: 0. The CDR3 totals 12 residues. The germline CDR1 and CDR2 sequences are SGHAT and FQNNGV. CDR3 nucleotide sequence: TGTGCCAGCAGCGGACAGGGCGGGGAGCTGTTTTTT. Encoded protein: CASSGQGGELFF.

In this sample, this clone turned up a few times. The genes are TRBV5-1 and TRBJ1-1; D call uncertain. Germline values: CDR1 SGHRS, CDR2 YFSETQ. The ends were cut back, 0 bases at V and 0 bases at J, with 12 bases in the middle. The CDR3 is 16 residues long. The CDR3 spells CASSLAPNSMNTEAFF. CDR3 bases: TGCGCCAGCAGCTTGGCCCCCAACAGTATGAACACTGAAGCTTTCTTT.

In the case of this clone: A read error may produce the germline difference seen at one junction end. V usage is TRBV7-9 and J usage is TRBJ2-5; 8 bases agree with TRBD1. This CDR3 comprises 16 residues. Germline CDR1 reads SEHNR; CDR2 reads FQNEAQ (reference sequence). CDR3 DNA sequence: TGTTCCAGCAGCCCCCAATCGACAGGGGAGGAAGAGACCCAGTACTTC. Translation gives CSSSPQSTGEEETQYF.

DNA for the CDR3: TGTGCCAGCAGTCGGACTAGCGGGGGCACCGGGGAGCTGTTTTTT. It is translated as CASSRTSGGTGELFF. The V call is TRBV6-1, the J call TRBJ2-2; 13 bases are a match to TRBD2. The CDR3 runs to 15 residues. Germline lookup yields CDR1 MNHNS and CDR2 SASEGT. With V trimmed by 5 bases and J by 4 bases, 1 base remained unmatched.

The chain recombines TRBV6-1 with TRBJ2-7; 9 bases match TRBD2. The V and J ends lost 6 bases and 1 base, in that order; junction bases with no gene match: 7. The CDR3 has 15 residues. Per germline, CDR1 MNHNS and CDR2 SASEGT. The CDR3 is CASSDIAGESYEQYF. CDR3 bases: TGTGCCAGCAGCGATATAGCGGGGGAATCCTACGAGCAGTACTTC.

V usage is TRBV6-5 and J usage is TRBJ2-7; tentatively, D is TRBD1 (6 bases). Trimming cost V 0 bases and J 0 bases, with 12 bases left between them. The V gene's germline CDR1 is MNHEY and CDR2 SVGAGI. CDR3 length: 16 amino acids. DNA of the CDR3: TGTGCCAGCAGTTACTCGGGGGACACCCACTCCTACGAGCAGTACTTC. It encodes CASSYSGDTHSYEQYF.

This clone was detected only a few times. An end of the junction differs from the germline gene, which may be a read error. The V and J genes are TRBV7-9 and TRBJ2-6, with D possibly TRBD2 on 7 matching bases. This CDR3 region has 17 residues. CDR1 and CDR2 (germline): SEHNR, FQNEAQ (reference sequence). The CDR3 DNA reads TGTTCCAGCAGCTTATTAAGGGGGGGAAGTGGGGCCAACGTCCTGACTTTC. This gives the protein CSSSLLRGGSGANVLTF.

J is TRBJ1-6 and V is TRBV15, with 9 nucleotides matching TRBD1. The CDR3 runs 13 residues. Germline loops: CDR1 LNHNV, CDR2 YYDKDF (reference sequence). V shed 8 bases and J 7 bases; nucleotides not matched to a gene: 3. In DNA, the CDR3 is TGTGCCACCGGGACAGGGTGGAATTCACCCCTCCACTTT. This gives the protein CATGTGWNSPLHF.

V is TRBV29-1 and J is TRBJ2-7; TRBD2 agrees at 8 bases. The CDR3 is 12 residues long. With 7 bases clipped from V and 7 bases from J, the junction kept 9 bases outside the gene matches. Germline V gives CDR1 SQVTM, CDR2 ANQGSEA. The CDR3 region is CSAGLEVGEQYF. DNA of the CDR3: TGCAGCGCGGGACTAGAGGTGGGGGAGCAGTACTTC.

This clone has more than one count but fewer than ten. The chain couples TRBV7-9 to TRBJ1-2, with D hard to call. Per germline, CDR1 SEHNR and CDR2 FQNEAQ (reference sequence). This CDR3 is 14 amino acids long. The V gene lost 1 base and the J gene lost 4 bases, with 10 bases spanning the gap. CDR3 sequence: CASSLEQALYGYTF. The DNA of the CDR3 is TGTGCCAGCAGCTTAGAGCAGGCCCTCTATGGCTACACCTTC. The whole variable domain, filled in from reference TRBV7-9 and TRBJ1-2, reads DTGVSQNPRHKITKRGQNVTFRCDPISEHNRLYWYRQTLGQGPEFLTYFQNEAQLEKSRLLSDRFSAERPKGSFSTLEIQRTEQGDSAMYLCASSLEQALYGYTFGSGTRLTVV.

The chain has TRBV9 and TRBJ2-5, with 9 bases lining up with TRBD2. The DNA end is more similar to TRBJ2-7, so the J call may be wrong. The CDR3 is 16 amino acids. Per the germline V gene, CDR1 is SGDLS and CDR2 is YYNGEE. The CDR3: CASSVGVASGNHEQYF. In nucleotides, the CDR3 is TGTGCCAGCAGCGTAGGGGTGGCTAGCGGGAATCACGAGCAGTACTTC.

V usage is TRBV28 and J usage is TRBJ2-3; 7 bases agree with TRBD1. This CDR3 is 14 amino acids long. V shed 6 bases and J 0 bases; nucleotides not matched to a gene: 3. In germline, CDR1 is MDHEN, CDR2 SYDVKM. The CDR3 sequence: CASSGTASTDTQYF. The CDR3 DNA reads TGTGCCAGCAGCGGGACAGCTAGCACAGATACGCAGTATTTT.

The chain carries TRBV19 and TRBJ1-5; D perhaps matches TRBD1 (5 bases). There are 17 residues in the CDR3. Germline-derived CDR1 and CDR2 are LNHDA and SQIVND (reference sequence). Trimming took 6 bases from V and 7 from J, leaving 25 bases between them. CDR3 sequence reads: CASSDRDYGIGGQPQHF. For the CDR3, the DNA is TGTGCCAGTAGCGACCGGGACTACGGAATTGGGGGACAGCCCCAGCATTTT.

There are a few counts of this clone. The chain couples TRBV28 to TRBJ1-3; D not resolved. Germline assignment: CDR1 MDHEN and CDR2 SYDVKM. The V and J ends lost 5 bases and 0 bases respectively, with 20 bases between them. This CDR3 comprises 18 residues. The CDR3 reads CASSPAVTVLSSGNTIYF. In DNA, the CDR3 is TGTGCCAGCAGTCCAGCCGTTACAGTTTTGAGCTCTGGAAACACCATATATTTT.

The rearrangement joins TRBV7-9 to TRBJ2-5; 9 bases line up with TRBD2. The DNA end is a closer match to TRBJ2-7, so the J assignment may be wrong. The CDR3 is 16 amino acids. CDR1 and CDR2 from the germline V gene are SEHNR and FQNEAQ (reference sequence). The CDR3 reads CASSLDRGLAAYEQYF. CDR3 nucleotide sequence: TGTGCCAGCAGCTTGGACCGGGGACTAGCTGCTTACGAGCAGTACTTC.

The CDR3 here is CASSPVPGELFF. In nucleotides, the CDR3 is TGTGCCAGTAGTCCGGTTCCCGGGGAGCTGTTTTTT. The gene calls are TRBV19 and TRBJ2-2; D unresolved. Germline assignment: CDR1 LNHDA and CDR2 SQIVND (reference sequence). Trimming left V 5 bases short and J 6 bases short, with 7 bases between. The CDR3 sequence is 12 residues long. The full variable domain, with the rest looked up from reference TRBV19 and TRBJ2-2, is DGGITQSPKYLFRKEGQNVTLSCEQNLNHDAMYWYRQDPGQGLRLIYYSQIVNDFQKGDIAEGYSVSREKKESFPLTVTSAQKNPTAFYLCASSPVPGELFFGEGSRLTVL.

V usage is TRBV30 and J usage is TRBJ2-2; D possibly corresponds to TRBD2 (5 bases). This CDR3 spans 14 amino acids. CDR1 and CDR2 from the germline V gene are GTSNPN and SVGIG (reference sequence). The V end lost 8 bases, the J end lost 3 bases, and 16 bases lay between the germline ends. CDR3 coding DNA: TGTGCCGGGGAGCGCTTCCCCTACACCGGGGAGCTGTTTTTT. Its translation: CAGERFPYTGELFF.